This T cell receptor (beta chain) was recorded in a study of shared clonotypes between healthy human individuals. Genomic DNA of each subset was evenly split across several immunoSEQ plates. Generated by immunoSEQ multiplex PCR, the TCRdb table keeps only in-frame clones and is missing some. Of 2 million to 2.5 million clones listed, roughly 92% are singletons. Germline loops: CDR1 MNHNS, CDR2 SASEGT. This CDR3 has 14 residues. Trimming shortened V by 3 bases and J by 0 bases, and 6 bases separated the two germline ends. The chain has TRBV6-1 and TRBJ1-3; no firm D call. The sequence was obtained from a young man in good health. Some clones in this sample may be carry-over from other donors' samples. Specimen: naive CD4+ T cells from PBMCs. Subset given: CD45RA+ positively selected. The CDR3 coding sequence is TGTGCCAGCAGTGACAGGTCCTCTGGAAACACCATATATTTT. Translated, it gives CASSDRSSGNTIYF.